Below are 13 T cell receptor beta chains sequenced from a single sample in a study of blood T cell repertoires in COVID-19 (TCRdb year 2020). Receptor libraries were prepared by the immunoSEQ multiplex PCR assay. Entries here come from immuneACCESS through TCRdb and include only in-frame sequences with V and J called. Some clones fail to appear in such tables; in the studies checked, an unresolved V gene covers under half of the shortfall, and the cause of the remainder is unknown. For this sample the table gives 200,000 to 250,000 clones, of which around 90% were detected only once. Over 0.75% of the sample goes to the ten largest clones. The sample was PBMCs or T cells enriched from blood (not recorded which). These receptors originate from a man aged 45 to 65 who had been exposed to COVID-19.

The J gene is TRBJ2-7, the V gene TRBV5-1; TRBD1 matches 9 bases. V lost 0 bases and J lost 3; bases outside the gene matches: 4. The CDR3 contains 15 residues. Germline CDR1 reads SGHRS; CDR2 reads YFSETQ. This chain's CDR3 is CASSLASGQGYEQYV. CDR3 bases: TGCGCCAGCAGCTTGGCATCGGGACAGGGCTACGAGCAGTACGTC.

The rearrangement uses TRBV4-2 and TRBJ1-1; D unclear. Germline values: CDR1 LGHNA, CDR2 YNFKEQ. V was trimmed by 0 bases and J by 2 bases, leaving 10 bases between them. The CDR3 has 15 residues. CDR3: CASSQEAEGNTEAFF. CDR3 DNA sequence: TGTGCCAGCAGCCAAGAAGCTGAGGGAAACACTGAAGCTTTCTTT.

V is TRBV7-3 and J is TRBJ2-1, with 10 bases fitting TRBD1. The CDR3 runs to 15 residues. V lost 5 bases and J lost 4; bases outside the gene matches: 5. Germline-derived CDR1 and CDR2 are SGHTA and FQGTGA. This CDR3 reads CASSRQGAAYNEQFF. The CDR3 bases are TGTGCCAGCAGCAGACAGGGGGCCGCATACAATGAGCAGTTCTTC.

This chain uses TRBV9 with TRBJ2-7; 7 positions agree with TRBD1. The germline gives CDR1 SGDLS, CDR2 YYNGEE. The trim removed 3 bases at V and 2 bases at J, leaving 8 bases unmatched. The CDR3 has 15 residues. The CDR3 region is CASSARPGTAYEQYF. For the CDR3, the DNA is TGTGCCAGCAGCGCCCGCCCCGGGACAGCCTACGAGCAGTACTTC. Drawing the rest from reference TRBV9 and TRBJ2-7, the complete variable domain is DSGVTQTPKHLITATGQRVTLRCSPRSGDLSVYWYQQSLDQGLQFLIQYYNGEERAKGNILERFSAQQFPDLHSELNLSSLELGDSALYFCASSARPGTAYEQYFGPGTRLTVT.

CDR3 coding DNA: TGCAGTGGCGGTTATCAAGAGACCCAGTACTTC. Its protein product is CSGGYQETQYF. The rearrangement joins TRBV29-1 to TRBJ2-5; D is undetermined. Germline V lookup: CDR1 SQVTM, CDR2 ANQGSEA. The CDR3 runs to 11 residues.

The chain joins TRBV2 to TRBJ1-2; D gene ambiguous. V was cut by 1 base and J by 3 bases, with 12 bases left in between. CDR3 length equals 15 residues. Germline-derived CDR1 and CDR2 are SNHLY and FYNNEI. This CDR3 is CASSEDGESYYGYTF. CDR3 nucleotides: TGTGCCAGCAGTGAAGACGGAGAGAGCTACTATGGCTACACCTTC.

The chain links TRBV24-1 to TRBJ2-1; 10 bases align to TRBD2. The J segment lost 0 bases and the V segment lost 5 bases, leaving 9 bases of the junction unmatched. The CDR3 runs to 18 residues. Germline CDR1 KGHDR, CDR2 SFDVKD. The CDR3 DNA is TGTGCCACCAGTGGAAGCGGGAGGGCCGGTACCTCCTACAATGAGCAGTTCTTC. It encodes CATSGSGRAGTSYNEQFF.

The rearrangement uses TRBV7-3 and TRBJ2-1; D unclear. CDR1 is SGHTA, CDR2 FQGTGA, per germline. This CDR3 comprises 13 residues. V lost 3 bases, J lost 6 bases, and 9 bases lay in between. The CDR3 spells CASSFYPRNEQFF. For the CDR3, the DNA is TGTGCCAGCAGCTTTTATCCTCGCAATGAGCAGTTCTTC.

The chain couples TRBV5-6 to TRBJ1-5, with 7 bases lining up with TRBD1. The V gene end was trimmed by 1 base and the J gene end by 7 bases; junction bases not matched to a gene: 11. The CDR3 consists of 16 residues. Per germline, CDR1 SGHDT and CDR2 YYEEEE. The CDR3 bases are TGTGCCAGCAGCTTGAACAGGGGCCCCAGGTCGCAGCCCCAGCATTTT. It encodes CASSLNRGPRSQPQHF. The complete variable domain, with remaining parts taken from reference TRBV5-6 and TRBJ1-5, reads DAGVTQSPTHLIKTRGQQVTLRCSPKSGHDTVSWYQQALGQGPQFIFQYYEEEERQRGNFPDRFSGHQFPNYSSELNVNALLLGDSALYLCASSLNRGPRSQPQHFGDGTRLSIL.

A word on this clone: The germline gene is not matched at one end of the junction; a read error may be the cause. The chain joins TRBV18 to TRBJ2-1, with 12 bases fitting TRBD2. The CDR3 extends over 16 amino acids. Germline V CDR1 and CDR2: KGHSH, LQKENI. The chain's CDR3 is CASSPPGLAGYGEQFF. The CDR3 nucleotides read TGTGCCAGCTCGCCACCGGGACTAGCGGGTTATGGTGAGCAGTTCTTC.

As for this clone: This CDR3 is also generated by other DNA sequences in the sample. The gene calls are TRBV30 and TRBJ1-5; TRBD1 matches 7 bases. The germline gives CDR1 GTSNPN, CDR2 SVGIG (reference sequence). The CDR3 contains 12 residues. The ends lost 1 base at V and 7 bases at J; junction bases unmatched: 1. The CDR3 spells CAWSEGAQPQHF. CDR3 coding DNA: TGTGCCTGGAGTGAGGGGGCCCAGCCCCAGCATTTT.

Many counts were recorded for this clone. The V and J genes are TRBV27 and TRBJ2-2; possibly TRBD1 for D (5 bases). Looked up from germline, CDR1 is MNHEY and CDR2 is SMNVEV (reference sequence). There are 15 residues in the CDR3. V lost 3 bases, J lost 3 bases, and 11 bases lay in between. CDR3 amino acids: CASSFLGRDTGELFF. In DNA form, the CDR3 reads TGTGCCAGCAGTTTTTTAGGCAGGGACACCGGGGAGCTGTTTTTT.

This rearrangement joins TRBV5-8 to TRBJ1-1; a possible D gene is TRBD1 (6 bases). Trimming pared 2 bases from V and 4 bases from J, leaving 12 bases between. The CDR3 is 14 amino acids. CDR1 and CDR2 (germline): SGHTS, YDEGEE. The CDR3 coding sequence is TGTGCCAGCAGCTTCAACAGGGAAGTCACTGAAGCTTTCTTT. Protein: CASSFNREVTEAFF.